The rows below give T cell receptor beta chains drawn from one sample of a study of cytomegalovirus exposure and HLA in healthy donors. This table comes from immunoSEQ multiplex PCR, and its TCRdb copy is limited to in-frame clones, with some not included. The sample yields about 95,000 clones, about four fifths seen once. Sequencing was done on a sample of PBMCs. The receptor set was obtained from a woman in her seventies in good health and CMV-seropositive. The CDR3 runs from the conserved cysteine through the conserved F or W. D genes are given only for firm matches.

V gene	CDR3 length	D gene	J gene	CDR3 DNA	CDR3 protein
TRBV18	13	TRBD1	TRBJ1-1	TGTGCCAGCTCACCTCGGCCGACAGGGGAAGCTTTCTTT	CASSPRPTGEAFF
TRBV9	15	.	TRBJ2-3	TGTGCCAGCAGCTCATCTCAGGGGTTCACAGATACGCAGTATTTT	CASSSSQGFTDTQYF
TRBV7-9	16	TRBD2	TRBJ2-5	TGTGCCAGCAGCTTGACTAGCGGGATGGGAGGAGAGACCCAGTACTTC	CASSLTSGMGGETQYF
TRBV2	13	.	TRBJ2-5	TGTGCCAGTCTTGGGCACGCCGCAGAGACCCAGTACTTC	CASLGHAAETQYF
TRBV27	14	.	TRBJ2-5	TGTGCCAGCAGTCCCCGGGTGGGGGGAGAGACCCAGTACTTC	CASSPRVGGETQYF
TRBV15	17	TRBD2	TRBJ2-7	TGTGCCACCAGCAGAGGCTGGACTAGCGGGAGCCCCTACGAGCAGTACTTC	CATSRGWTSGSPYEQYF
TRBV4-3	18	TRBD2	TRBJ2-2	TGCGCCAGCAGCCAAAGATACGGGGGGGCTAAGGGCACCGGGGAGCTGTTTTTT	CASSQRYGGAKGTGELFF
TRBV11-1	14	.	TRBJ1-1	TGTGCCAGCAGCTCGCAGGGGTTTCGGACTGAAGCTTTCTTT	CASSSQGFRTEAFF
TRBV29-1	15	.	TRBJ2-3	TGCAGCGTCTTCACGGCGGGGACAGGCACAGATACGCAGTATTTT	CSVFTAGTGTDTQYF
TRBV5-1	15	.	TRBJ2-5	TGCGCCAGCAGCATTACAGGGTTGGGTCCAGAGACCCAGTACTTC	CASSITGLGPETQYF
TRBV29-1	13	.	TRBJ2-2	TGCAGCGTTGAGGGACTTTACACCGGGGAGCTGTTTTTT	CSVEGLYTGELFF
TRBV6-4	17	.	TRBJ2-3	TGTGCCAGCAGTGACCCGGAGCCCGAACTAGACACAGATACGCAGTATTTT	CASSDPEPELDTDTQYF
TRBV11-3	18	TRBD1	TRBJ2-6	TGTGCCAGCAGCACCGAGACAGGGTGGCCCTCTGGGGCCAACGTCCTGACTTTC	CASSTETGWPSGANVLTF